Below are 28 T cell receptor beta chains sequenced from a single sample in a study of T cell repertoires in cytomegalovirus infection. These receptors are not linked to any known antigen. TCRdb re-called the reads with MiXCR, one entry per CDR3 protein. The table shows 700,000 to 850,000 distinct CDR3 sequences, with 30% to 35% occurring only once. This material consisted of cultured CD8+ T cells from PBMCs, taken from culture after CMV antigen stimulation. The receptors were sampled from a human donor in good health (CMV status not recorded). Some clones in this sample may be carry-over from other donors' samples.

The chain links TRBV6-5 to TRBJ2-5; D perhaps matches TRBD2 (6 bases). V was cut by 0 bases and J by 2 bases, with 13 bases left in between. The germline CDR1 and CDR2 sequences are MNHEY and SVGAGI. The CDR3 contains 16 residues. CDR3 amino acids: CASSYSRLDRQETQYF. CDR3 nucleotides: TGTGCCAGCAGTTACTCCCGACTAGATCGTCAAGAGACCCAGTACTTC.

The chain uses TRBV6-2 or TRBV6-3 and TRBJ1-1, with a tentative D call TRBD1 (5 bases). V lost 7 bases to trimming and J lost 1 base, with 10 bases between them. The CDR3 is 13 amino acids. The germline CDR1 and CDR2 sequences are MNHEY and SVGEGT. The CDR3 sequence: CASKDMQNTEAFF. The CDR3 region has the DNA TGTGCCAGCAAGGACATGCAGAACACTGAAGCTTTCTTT.

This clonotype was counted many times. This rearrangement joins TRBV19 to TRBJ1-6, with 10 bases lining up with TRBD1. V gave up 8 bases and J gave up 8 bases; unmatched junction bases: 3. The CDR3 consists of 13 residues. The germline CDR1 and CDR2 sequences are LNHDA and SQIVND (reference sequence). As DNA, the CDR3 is TGTGCCAGTTTCGGACAGGGGGATTCACCCCTCCACTTT. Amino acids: CASFGQGDSPLHF.

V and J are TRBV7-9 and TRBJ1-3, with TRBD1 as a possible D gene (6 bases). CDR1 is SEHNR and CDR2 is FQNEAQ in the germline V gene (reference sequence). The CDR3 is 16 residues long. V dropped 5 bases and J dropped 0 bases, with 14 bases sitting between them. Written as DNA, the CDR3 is TGTGCCAGCAGCCCGAACAGGGTCCCCTCTGGAAACACCATATATTTT. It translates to CASSPNRVPSGNTIYF.

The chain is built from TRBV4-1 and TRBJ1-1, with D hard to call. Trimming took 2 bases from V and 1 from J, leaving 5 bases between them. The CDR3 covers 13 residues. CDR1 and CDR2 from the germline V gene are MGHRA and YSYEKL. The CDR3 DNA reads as TGCGCCAGCAGCCAACTGGGGAACACTGAAGCTTTCTTT. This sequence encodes CASSQLGNTEAFF.

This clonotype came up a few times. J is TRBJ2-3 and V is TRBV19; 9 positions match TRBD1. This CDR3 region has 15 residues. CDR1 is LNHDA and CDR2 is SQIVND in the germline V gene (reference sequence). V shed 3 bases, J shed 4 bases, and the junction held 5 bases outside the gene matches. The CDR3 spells CASSILGQGADTQYF. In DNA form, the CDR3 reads TGTGCCAGTAGTATCCTGGGACAGGGCGCAGATACGCAGTATTTT. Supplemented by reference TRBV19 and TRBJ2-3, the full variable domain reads DGGITQSPKYLFRKEGQNVTLSCEQNLNHDAMYWYRQDPGQGLRLIYYSQIVNDFQKGDIAEGYSVSREKKESFPLTVTSAQKNPTAFYLCASSILGQGADTQYFGPGTRLTVL.

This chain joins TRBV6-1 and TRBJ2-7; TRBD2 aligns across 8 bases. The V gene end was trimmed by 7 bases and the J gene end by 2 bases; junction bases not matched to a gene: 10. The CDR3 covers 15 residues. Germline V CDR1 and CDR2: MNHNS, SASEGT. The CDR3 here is CASTPVAGGAYEQYV. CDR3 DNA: TGTGCCAGCACCCCGGTCGCCGGGGGGGCCTACGAGCAGTACGTC.

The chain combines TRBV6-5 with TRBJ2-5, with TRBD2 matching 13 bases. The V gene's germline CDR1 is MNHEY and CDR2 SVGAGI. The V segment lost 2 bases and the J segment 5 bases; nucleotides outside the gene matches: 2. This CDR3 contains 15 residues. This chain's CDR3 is CASSYGTSGAETQYF. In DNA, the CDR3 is TGTGCCAGCAGTTACGGGACTAGCGGGGCGGAGACCCAGTACTTC.

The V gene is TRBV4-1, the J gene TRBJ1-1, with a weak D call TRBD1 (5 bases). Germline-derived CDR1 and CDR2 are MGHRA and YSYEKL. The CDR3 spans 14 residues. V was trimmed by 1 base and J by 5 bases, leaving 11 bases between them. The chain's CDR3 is CASSQGRGGTEAFF. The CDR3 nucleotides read TGCGCCAGCAGCCAAGGTAGGGGTGGGACTGAAGCTTTCTTT.

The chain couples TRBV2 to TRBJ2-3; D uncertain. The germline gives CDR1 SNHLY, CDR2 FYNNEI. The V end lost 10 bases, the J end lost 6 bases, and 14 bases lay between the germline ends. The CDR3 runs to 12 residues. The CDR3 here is CATPSGSDTQYF. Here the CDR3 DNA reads TGTGCCACCCCCTCGGGCTCCGATACGCAGTATTTT.

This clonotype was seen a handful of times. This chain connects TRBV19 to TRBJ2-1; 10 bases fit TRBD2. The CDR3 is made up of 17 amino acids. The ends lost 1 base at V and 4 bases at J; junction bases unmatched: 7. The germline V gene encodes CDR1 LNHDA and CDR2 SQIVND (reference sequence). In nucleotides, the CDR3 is TGTGCCAGTAGTATAGTCCTCACTAGCGGGGAATACAATGAGCAGTTCTTC. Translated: CASSIVLTSGEYNEQFF. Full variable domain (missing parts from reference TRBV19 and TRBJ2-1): DGGITQSPKYLFRKEGQNVTLSCEQNLNHDAMYWYRQDPGQGLRLIYYSQIVNDFQKGDIAEGYSVSREKKESFPLTVTSAQKNPTAFYLCASSIVLTSGEYNEQFFGPGTRLTVL.

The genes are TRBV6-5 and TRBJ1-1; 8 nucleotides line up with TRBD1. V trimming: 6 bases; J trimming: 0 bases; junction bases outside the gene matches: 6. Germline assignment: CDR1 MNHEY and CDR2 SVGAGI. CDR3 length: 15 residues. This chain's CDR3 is CASSRTGIMNTEAFF. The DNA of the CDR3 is TGTGCCAGCAGCAGGACAGGGATTATGAACACTGAAGCTTTCTTT.

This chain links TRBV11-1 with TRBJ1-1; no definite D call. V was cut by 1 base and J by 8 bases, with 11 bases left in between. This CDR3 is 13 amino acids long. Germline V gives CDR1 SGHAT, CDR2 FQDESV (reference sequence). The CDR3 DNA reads TGTGCCAGCAGCTTAGGGATCGAAAAAGAAGCTTTCTTT. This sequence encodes CASSLGIEKEAFF.

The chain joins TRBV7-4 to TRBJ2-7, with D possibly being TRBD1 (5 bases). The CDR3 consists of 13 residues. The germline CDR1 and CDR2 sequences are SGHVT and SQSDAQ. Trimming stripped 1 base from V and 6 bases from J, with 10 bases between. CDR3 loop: CASSLGQGTEQYF. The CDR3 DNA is TGTGCCAGCAGCTTAGGTCAGGGAACCGAGCAGTACTTC. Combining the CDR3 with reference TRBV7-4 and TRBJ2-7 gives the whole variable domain GAGVSQSPRYKVAKRGRDVALRCDSISGHVTLYWYRQTLGQGSEVLTYSQSDAQRDKSGRPSGRFSAERPERSVSTLKIQRTEQGDSAVYLCASSLGQGTEQYFGPGTRLTVT.

The DNA of the CDR3 is TGTGCCAGCAGCTTCCCGGAGGAACCGGGACAGGGAAGCACTGAAGCTTTCTTT. Its translation: CASSFPEEPGQGSTEAFF. J is TRBJ1-1 and V is TRBV7-8; 9 bases map to TRBD1. V gave up 3 bases and J gave up 4 bases; unmatched junction bases: 15. Germline CDR1 is SGHVS and CDR2 is FQNEAQ. The length of the CDR3 is 18 residues.

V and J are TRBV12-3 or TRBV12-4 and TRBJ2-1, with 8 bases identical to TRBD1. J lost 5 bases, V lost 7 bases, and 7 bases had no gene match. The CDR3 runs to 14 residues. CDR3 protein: CASNPGGLDNEQFF. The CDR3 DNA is TGTGCCAGCAACCCAGGGGGCTTGGACAATGAGCAGTTCTTC.

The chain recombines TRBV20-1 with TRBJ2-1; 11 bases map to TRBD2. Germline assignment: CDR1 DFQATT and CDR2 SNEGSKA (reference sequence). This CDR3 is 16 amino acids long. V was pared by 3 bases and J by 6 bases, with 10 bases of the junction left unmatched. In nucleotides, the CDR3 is TGCAGTGCTAGGCCCAGGACTAGCGGGCTTCTCAATGAGCAGTTCTTC. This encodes CSARPRTSGLLNEQFF.

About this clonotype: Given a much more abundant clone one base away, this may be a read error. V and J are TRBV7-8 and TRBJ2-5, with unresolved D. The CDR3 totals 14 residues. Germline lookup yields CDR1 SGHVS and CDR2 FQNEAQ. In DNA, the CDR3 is TGTGCCAGCAGCACCAGTATATTTGGAGAGACCCAGCACTTC. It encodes CASSTSIFGETQHF. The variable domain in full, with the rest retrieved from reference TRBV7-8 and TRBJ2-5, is GAGVSQSPRYKVAKRGQDVALRCDPISGHVSLFWYQQALGQGPEFLTYFQNEAQLDKSGLPSDRFFAERPEGSVSTLKIQRTQQEDSAVYLCASSTSIFGETQHFGPGTRLLVL.

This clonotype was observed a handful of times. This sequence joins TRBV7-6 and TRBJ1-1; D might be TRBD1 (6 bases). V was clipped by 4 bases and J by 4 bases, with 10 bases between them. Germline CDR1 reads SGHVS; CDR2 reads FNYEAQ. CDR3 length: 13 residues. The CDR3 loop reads CASSSRTVTEAFF. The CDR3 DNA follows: TGTGCCAGCAGCTCGCGGACAGTCACTGAAGCTTTCTTT.

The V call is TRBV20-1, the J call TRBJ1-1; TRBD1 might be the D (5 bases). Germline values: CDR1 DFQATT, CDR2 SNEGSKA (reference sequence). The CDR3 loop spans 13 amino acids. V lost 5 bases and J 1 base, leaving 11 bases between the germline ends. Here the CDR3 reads CSAYLTGNTEAFF. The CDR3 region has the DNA TGCAGTGCTTACCTAACAGGGAACACTGAAGCTTTCTTT.

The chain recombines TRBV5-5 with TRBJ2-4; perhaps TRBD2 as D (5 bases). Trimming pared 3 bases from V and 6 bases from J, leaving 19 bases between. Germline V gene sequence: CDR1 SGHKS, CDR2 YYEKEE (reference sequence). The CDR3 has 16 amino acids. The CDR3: CASSYWTVLAGNIQYF. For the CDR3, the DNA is TGTGCCAGCAGCTACTGGACTGTTTTAGCCGGAAACATTCAGTACTTC.

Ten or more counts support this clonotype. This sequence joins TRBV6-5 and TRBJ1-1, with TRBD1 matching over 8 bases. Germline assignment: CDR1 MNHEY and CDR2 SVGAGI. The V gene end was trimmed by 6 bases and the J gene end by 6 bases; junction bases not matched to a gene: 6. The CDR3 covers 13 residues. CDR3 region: CASRTGGAAEAFF. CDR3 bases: TGTGCCAGCAGAACAGGGGGGGCCGCTGAAGCTTTCTTT.

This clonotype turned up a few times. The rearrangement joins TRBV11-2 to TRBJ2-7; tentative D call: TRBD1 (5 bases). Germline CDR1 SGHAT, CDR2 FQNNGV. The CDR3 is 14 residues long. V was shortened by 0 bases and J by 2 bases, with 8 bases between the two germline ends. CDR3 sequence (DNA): TGTGCCAGCAGCTTAGACCAGGGAACCTACGAGCAGTACGTC. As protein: CASSLDQGTYEQYV.

The CDR3 loop reads CASSLPDEQFF. The CDR3 nucleotides are TGTGCCAGCAGCCTGCCCGATGAGCAGTTCTTC. The V call is TRBV12-3 or TRBV12-4, the J call TRBJ2-1; no reliable D call. There are 11 residues in the CDR3. V was clipped by 6 bases and J by 8 bases, with 8 bases between them.

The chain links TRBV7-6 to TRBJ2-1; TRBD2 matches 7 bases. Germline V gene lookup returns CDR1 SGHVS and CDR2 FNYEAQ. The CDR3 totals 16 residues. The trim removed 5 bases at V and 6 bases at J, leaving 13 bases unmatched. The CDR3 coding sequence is TGTGCCAGCAGCACTTCAGAAGCGGGGTCGTGCAATGAGCAGTTCTTC. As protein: CASSTSEAGSCNEQFF.

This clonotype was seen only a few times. CDR3 amino acids: CASSFRGMSGNTIYF. The DNA of the CDR3 is TGCGCCAGCAGCTTCAGGGGTATGTCTGGAAACACCATATATTTT. The genes are TRBV4-1 and TRBJ1-3; tentative D call: TRBD1 (6 bases). The CDR3 sequence is 15 residues long. In germline, CDR1 is MGHRA, CDR2 YSYEKL. V lost 5 bases and J lost 1, with 12 bases in between.

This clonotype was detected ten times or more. The CDR3 sequence is CASSLVFQGFNQPQHF. The CDR3 coding sequence is TGTGCCAGCAGCTTGGTTTTTCAGGGCTTCAATCAGCCCCAGCATTTT. V is TRBV5-8 and J is TRBJ1-5; D possibly corresponds to TRBD1 (5 bases). Germline values: CDR1 SGHTS, CDR2 YDEGEE. Trimming stripped 0 bases from V and 3 bases from J, with 13 bases between. CDR3 length equals 16 residues.

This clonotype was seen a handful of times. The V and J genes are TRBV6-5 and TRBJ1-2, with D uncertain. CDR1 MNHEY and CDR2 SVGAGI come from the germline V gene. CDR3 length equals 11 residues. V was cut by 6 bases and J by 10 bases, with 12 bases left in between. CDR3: CASSRLSDYTF. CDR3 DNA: TGTGCCAGCAGCCGGTTGAGCGACTACACCTTC.